One sample yielded the 12 T cell receptor beta chains listed below, sequenced in a study of graft-versus-host responses after intestinal transplantation. The protocol was immunoSEQ multiplex PCR, while the TCRdb copy is restricted to in-frame clones and leaves out a portion. The sample has about 17,000 clones, almost 80% seen once. Processing of graft tissue released intraepithelial and lamina propria lymphocytes. Sequenced material: ileum tissue, taken roughly 460 days after intestinal transplant. Receptors were obtained from a human patient who received an intestinal transplant, so some T cells may come from the graft donor.

The chain couples TRBV18 to TRBJ2-7; D is perhaps TRBD1 (6 bases). Trimming pared 6 bases from V and 2 bases from J, leaving 20 bases between. CDR1 and CDR2 from the germline V gene are KGHSH and LQKENI. The CDR3 has 16 residues. The chain's CDR3 is CASSPTAGTRTYEQYF. The CDR3, as DNA: TGTGCCAGCTCCCCAACAGCCGGGACAAGGACCTACGAGCAGTACTTC.

The V gene is TRBV7-9, the J gene TRBJ2-3; D possibly corresponds to TRBD1 (6 bases). CDR1 SEHNR and CDR2 FQNEAQ come from the germline V gene (reference sequence). CDR3 length equals 15 residues. With 2 bases removed from V and 3 bases from J, the gap between germline ends came to 12 bases. CDR3 amino acids: CASSLPQGPTDTQYF. CDR3 DNA sequence: TGTGCCAGCAGCTTACCACAGGGACCAACAGATACGCAGTATTTT.

With respect to this clone: Other nucleotide sequences from this sample produce the same CDR3. The chain carries TRBV2 and TRBJ2-3; D unresolved. This CDR3 comprises 14 residues. Looked up from germline, CDR1 is SNHLY and CDR2 is FYNNEI. The V end was cut by 8 bases, the J end by 2 bases, with 14 bases between. The CDR3: CASRMGLDTDTQYF. Here the CDR3 DNA reads TGTGCCAGCCGAATGGGTCTGGACACAGATACGCAGTATTTT.

The rearrangement links TRBV30 to TRBJ1-1; D possibly corresponds to TRBD1 (6 bases). The V gene's germline CDR1 is GTSNPN and CDR2 SVGIG (reference sequence). This CDR3 comprises 11 residues. With 5 bases removed from V and 8 bases from J, the gap between germline ends came to 12 bases. CDR3 nucleotide sequence: TGTGCCTGGCCGGACAGCCGGGAAGCTTTCTTT. This encodes CAWPDSREAFF.

The chain links TRBV18 to TRBJ2-5; no clear D. The CDR3 covers 14 residues. Germline V CDR1 and CDR2: KGHSH, LQKENI. The V end lost 2 bases, the J end lost 4 bases, and 11 bases lay between the germline ends. CDR3 sequence reads: CASSPGRPPETQYF. CDR3 DNA sequence: TGTGCCAGCTCACCAGGACGGCCCCCAGAGACCCAGTACTTC.

The rearrangement joins TRBV29-1 to TRBJ2-7; a weak D match, TRBD2 (6 bases). Deletions cut 7 bases from V and 3 bases from J, with 16 bases between. The CDR3 sequence is 13 residues long. Germline loops: CDR1 SQVTM, CDR2 ANQGSEA. The CDR3 sequence: CSGQGVGGYEQYF. As DNA, the CDR3 is TGCAGCGGCCAAGGGGTGGGGGGCTACGAGCAGTACTTC.

V usage is TRBV6-5 and J usage is TRBJ2-3; D gene unclear. Germline lookup yields CDR1 MNHEY and CDR2 SVGAGI. The germline V and J ends were trimmed by 4 bases and 6 bases, with 14 bases remaining between them. CDR3 size: 14 residues. This CDR3 reads CASSSTRSWDTQYF. CDR3 nucleotides: TGTGCCAGCAGTTCTACCCGAAGTTGGGATACGCAGTATTTT.

The gene calls are TRBV7-9 and TRBJ2-2; D not resolved. There are 11 residues in the CDR3. Trimming pared 6 bases from V and 4 bases from J, leaving 3 bases between. Germline V gene data show CDR1 as SEHNR and CDR2 as FQNEAQ (reference sequence). The DNA of the CDR3 is TGTGCCAGCAGTTTCACCGGGGAGCTGTTTTTT. Translation gives CASSFTGELFF.

This clone appeared once. The chain carries TRBV9 and TRBJ2-1; 13 nucleotides agree with TRBD2. The germline CDR1 and CDR2 sequences are SGDLS and YYNGEE. This CDR3 comprises 15 residues. Unmatched junction bases numbered 6, after V lost 3 bases and J lost 9 bases. The CDR3 reads CASSDGTSGIGEQFF. CDR3 coding DNA: TGTGCCAGCAGCGACGGGACTAGCGGGATAGGTGAGCAGTTCTTC.

The V gene is TRBV6-5, the J gene TRBJ2-3; D ambiguous. The CDR3 is 13 residues long. The V end lost 6 bases, the J end lost 3 bases, and 10 bases lay between the germline ends. Germline lookup yields CDR1 MNHEY and CDR2 SVGAGI. The CDR3 DNA follows: TGTGCCAGCAGACGAGGCCAAACAGATACGCAGTATTTT. Translating gives CASRRGQTDTQYF.

This sequence joins TRBV6-5 and TRBJ2-3; a possible D gene is TRBD1 (7 bases). CDR3 size: 13 residues. Trimming took off 7 bases at V and 6 bases at J, with 14 bases between the two ends. CDR1 and CDR2 (germline): MNHEY, SVGAGI. DNA for the CDR3: TGTGCCAGCACTGCCCCAGGGGGGGATACGCAGTATTTT. It codes for CASTAPGGDTQYF.

The chain combines TRBV15 with TRBJ2-5; D ambiguous. The J call may be wrong; the DNA end is better matched by TRBJ2-7. This CDR3 region has 13 residues. Germline CDR1 is LNHNV and CDR2 is YYDKDF (reference sequence). CDR3: CATSRDPFYEQYF. DNA of the CDR3: TGTGCCACCAGCAGAGATCCATTCTACGAGCAGTACTTC.